A single T cell receptor beta chain is shown here with its context. This entry belongs to a study of T cell responses to AZD1222 COVID-19 vaccine. TCRdb keeps only in-frame clones here, not all; method: immunoSEQ multiplex PCR. The table records some 98,000 clones, around 85% of them present only once. In germline, CDR1 is SGHRS, CDR2 YFSETQ. The CDR3 is 15 residues long. V lost 3 bases to trimming and J lost 7 bases, with 14 bases between them. The clonotype originates from an adult who received the AZD1222 COVID-19 vaccine. This specimen consisted of peripheral blood, obtained 28 days after the second AZD1222 dose. The genes are TRBV5-1 and TRBJ1-6, with D maybe TRBD1 (5 bases). CDR3 nucleotides: TGCGCCAGCAGCTCCCAGGGAACTGGGAATTCACCCCTCCACTTT. Translation: CASSSQGTGNSPLHF.